This T cell receptor (beta chain) derives from a study of blood T cell repertoires in COVID-19. Study details: The United States, Italy and Spain provided the acute and convalescent COVID-19 samples.

The protocol was immunoSEQ multiplex PCR, while the TCRdb copy is restricted to in-frame clones and leaves out a portion. The sample has under 450,000 clones, approximately 89% seen once. The CDR3 length is 12 residues. CDR1 is SGDLS and CDR2 is YYNGEE in the germline V gene. Trimming took off 2 bases at V and 12 bases at J, with 12 bases between the two ends. V gene TRBV9 combines with J gene TRBJ2-1; D uncertain. The sample taken for sequencing was peripheral blood. This clonotype was sampled from a middle-aged woman with COVID-19, enrolled during active disease. The CDR3 spells CASSVPTSGQFF. The CDR3 nucleotides are TGTGCCAGCAGCGTCCCGACCTCAGGGCAGTTCTTC.